One TCR beta chain is described in this entry. What this receptor recognizes is not known. Per-nucleotide qualities are absent, and no much larger clonotype sits a single base away. Ophthalmopathy patients had moderately to severely active disease, Clinical Activity Score of at least 3, NOSPECS grade of at least 4, and duration under 3 months. Exclusion was applied to patients with uncontrolled infections, other autoimmune diseases, pregnancy or lactation. Diagnoses were established on the basis of clinical symptoms, serum thyroxine and TRAb, thyroid ultrasound, and orbital computed tomography. Ficoll-Paque density gradient centrifugation was used to isolate PBMCs from about 10 ml of fresh peripheral blood. Trizol reagent was used to extract total RNA, and RNA quality was then checked on an Agilent 2100 Bioanalyzer. The TCR beta CDR3 regions were amplified from the RNA transcripts. A first-round RT-PCR of the TCR CDR3 used the HTBI primer set with the Qiagen OneStep RT-PCR kit. Libraries were constructed in a second round of multiplex PCR, after which size selection and purification were carried out. Libraries were sequenced paired-end with 100 bp reads on an Illumina HiSeq2000. On the study's bioinformatics: SOAPnuke was used to process the raw data, with reads discarded if the reads contained adapters or uncalled bases, had a mean Phred below 15, or lacked an exact constant-primer or identifier match. High-quality paired reads were merged using COPE v1.2.5, and each unique nucleotide sequence was defined as a clonotype. Clonotypes were aligned to IMGT TRBV, TRBD and TRBJ reference segments using MiTCR v1.1. Only V-J combinations with frequency above 0.0001, covering 99% to 99.2% of repertoires, were analysed. The TCS score was defined as the ratio of F50 (clonal expansion) to E x V (chaos), calculated using BLOSUM62-based TCRdist between CDR3 peptides within each V-J. Welch's t-statistics and random forest reduced just over 500 V-J features to 13, which were used in a naive Bayes classifier (R e1071). The public reads were reanalyzed by TCRdb: fastp trimming at Q25, MiXCR alignment, in-frame beta chains only. Each entry merges the rows of one CDR3 protein and shows their most common DNA and genes. TCRdb, rather than the study authors, made the V and J calls. The sample includes about 640,000 distinct CDR3 sequences, with more than 20% observed a single time. Of the sample, approximately 30% is held by the ten largest clones.

This specimen comes from a study of T cells in Graves' hyperthyroidism and ophthalmopathy (dated by TCRdb to between 2019 and 2020). General notes on the study: Peripheral blood samples were taken at initial diagnosis, before any treatment was given. After sampling, hyperthyroidism patients received methimazole starting at 30 mg daily, and ophthalmopathy patients received high-dose intravenous methylprednisolone. TCR V-J signatures able to tell the groups apart were searched for in a discovery cohort of 100 patients, of whom over 40 had Graves' ophthalmopathy and some 60 had stable Graves' hyperthyroidism. Prospective prediction of ophthalmopathy was tested in an independent validation cohort of approximately 19 hyperthyroidism patients and roughly 16 patients who later progressed to ophthalmopathy. The 75 to 100 discovery patients were randomly split 7:3 into training and test sets. In addition, the study compared T-cell repertoires in thyroid tissue and in blood from roughly 6 Graves' hyperthyroidism patients. TCR Vbeta CDR3 sequencing of roughly 140 peripheral blood samples (43 ophthalmopathy, 75 or so hyperthyroidism and roughly 17 progressor patients) is reported in the paper.

The paper as a whole reports these results and caveats: During validation, the model predicted progression to ophthalmopathy a median of approximately 6 months ahead of onset, with just under 71% sensitivity and 72.22% specificity. No statistical method was used to set the sample size in advance, and investigators knew the group allocation. Most expanded thyroid clonotypes (frequency above 0.001) were also detected in blood, suggesting blood repertoires may reflect thyroid immune responses. A model built on a 13 V-J signature distinguished ophthalmopathy from stable hyperthyroidism, reaching about 88% sensitivity and about 81% specificity in cross-validation and 80%/75% in testing.

From cysteine to phenylalanine, the CDR3 is 13 amino acids long. The sequence is cut down to CDR3 DNA, 39 bases in frame from base 1. In the germline V gene (reference sequence), CDR1 corresponds to LGHDT and CDR2 to YNNKEL. Compared with germline, V lacks 7 bases and J lacks 5 bases; bases without a gene match: 7. The TCR was taken from a man in his thirties or forties with Graves' ophthalmopathy. Sequencing was carried out using blood. The V and J genes are TRBV3-1 and TRBJ2-7; TRBD2 agrees with 8 junctional bases. The CDR3 protein sequence reads: CASKPGLGDEQYF. At the DNA level, the sequence is TGTGCCAGCAAACCGGGACTAGGGGACGAGCAGTACTTC.